This TCR beta chain was sequenced in a study of blood T cell repertoires in COVID-19. The CDR3 extends over 14 amino acids. CDR1 PRHDT and CDR2 FYEKMQ come from the germline V gene (reference sequence). Trimming shortened V by 3 bases and J by 6 bases, and 14 bases separated the two germline ends. Clones were sequenced by immunoSEQ multiplex PCR, and TCRdb holds only the in-frame ones, with some missing. The sample gives 650,000 to 800,000 clones, more than 80% of which show up once; approximately 0.3% is in the top ten. Material for sequencing was peripheral blood. The chain combines TRBV13 with TRBJ1-1, with D perhaps matching TRBD1 (6 bases). This receptor was identified in a woman younger than 35 with acute or convalescent COVID-19. The CDR3 DNA is TGTGCCAGCAGCTTCCCCACAGGGTACGCTGAAGCTTTCTTT. Translating it yields CASSFPTGYAEAFF.